Given below is one T cell receptor (beta chain) in context. Its antigen is currently unknown. The sample is drawn from a study of T cell responses to AZD1222 COVID-19 vaccine. Measured with immunoSEQ multiplex PCR; TCRdb has only the in-frame clones, and not every one. The sample includes roughly 180,000 clones, roughly 94% seen only once; the top ten take about 0.64%. Trimming took 5 bases from V and 2 from J, leaving 9 bases between them. This CDR3 contains 14 residues. In germline, CDR1 is SNHLY, CDR2 FYNNEI. Whole-study findings and limits: Once two AZD1222 doses were given, Spike-specific TCR breadth and depth went up. Close to half of spike-specific TCRs reportedly recognize unmutated variant regions. CD4 TCRs covered the whole spike, strongest at regions 160-218 and 743-854. The study sampled repertoires only after the peak T cell response.

The rearrangement uses TRBV2 and TRBJ2-2; D uncertain. The sample in question was peripheral blood, obtained on day 0 of AZD1222 vaccination. The clonotype was recovered from an adult in good health. The CDR3 reads CASSWTRNTGELFF. The CDR3 DNA reads as TGTGCCAGCAGTTGGACGAGAAACACCGGGGAGCTGTTTTTT.